These 7 T cell receptor beta chains came from one sample sequenced in a study of blood T cell repertoires in COVID-19. This table comes from immunoSEQ multiplex PCR, and its TCRdb copy is limited to in-frame clones, with some not included. The sample includes roughly 100,000 clones, just over 90% of them seen just once. The material sequenced was peripheral blood. The receptors originated from a woman in her forties or fifties in a cohort sampled during active COVID-19.

V usage is TRBV7-9 and J usage is TRBJ1-5; D is possibly TRBD1 (6 bases). Germline-derived CDR1 and CDR2 are SEHNR and FQNEAQ (reference sequence). The V end was cut by 5 bases, the J end by 7 bases, with 15 bases between. The CDR3 has 14 residues. The CDR3 reads CASSLTGMGQPQHF. As DNA, the CDR3 is TGTGCCAGCAGCCTCACAGGGATGGGACAGCCCCAGCATTTT.

The gene calls are TRBV14 and TRBJ2-5, with D perhaps matching TRBD1 (5 bases). The CDR3 runs 17 residues. CDR1 and CDR2 from the germline V gene are SGHDN and FVKESK. Trimming took off 3 bases at V and 5 bases at J, with 22 bases between the two ends. CDR3 amino acids: CASSQQGPDVIVETQYF. Here the CDR3 DNA reads TGTGCCAGCAGCCAGCAGGGCCCTGACGTTATTGTGGAGACCCAGTACTTC. The full variable domain, completed using reference TRBV14 and TRBJ2-5, is EAGVTQFPSHSVIEKGQTVTLRCDPISGHDNLYWYRRVMGKEIKFLLHFVKESKQDESGMPNNRFLAERTGGTYSTLKVQPAELEDSGVYFCASSQQGPDVIVETQYFGPGTRLLVL.

The sample holds a few counts of this clone. The CDR3 spells CAISPGTGGNQPQHF. The CDR3 DNA is TGTGCCATCAGTCCCGGGACAGGGGGCAATCAGCCCCAGCATTTT. The chain couples TRBV10-3 to TRBJ1-5; the match to TRBD1 covers 10 bases. Germline CDR1 is ENHRY and CDR2 is SYGVKD. Trimming took 5 bases from V and 2 from J; bases not matched to a gene: 3. The CDR3 loop spans 15 amino acids.

This clone was counted a single time. The chain couples TRBV28 to TRBJ1-1, with D tentatively TRBD1 (6 bases). This CDR3 has 15 residues. Germline loops: CDR1 MDHEN, CDR2 SYDVKM. Between the trimmed V and J ends, which lost 6 bases and 5 bases, there was a span of 19 bases. CDR3 loop: CASSPDRISGTEAFF. The DNA for the CDR3 is TGTGCCAGCAGCCCCGACAGGATCTCGGGTACTGAAGCTTTCTTT.

This rearrangement joins TRBV3-1 (or the pseudogene TRBV3-2) to TRBJ2-4; possibly TRBD2 for D (6 bases). The germline V gene has CDR1 LGHDT and CDR2 YNNKEL (reference sequence). Trimming removed 3 bases from V and 0 bases from J, with 9 bases in between. The CDR3 sequence is 15 residues long. CDR3 protein: CASSHSGLAKNIQYF. CDR3 in DNA: TGTGCCAGCAGCCACAGCGGGCTAGCCAAAAACATTCAGTACTTC.

The CDR3 DNA reads as TGTGCCAGCAGCGTAGAGGCCCGAGGGGAAAAACTGTTTTTT. It yields the protein CASSVEARGEKLFF. V is TRBV9 and J is TRBJ1-4; D is ambiguous. V lost 0 bases and J lost 8, with 11 bases in between. The CDR3 contains 14 residues. The V gene's germline CDR1 is SGDLS and CDR2 YYNGEE. The whole variable domain, filled in from reference TRBV9 and TRBJ1-4, reads DSGVTQTPKHLITATGQRVTLRCSPRSGDLSVYWYQQSLDQGLQFLIQYYNGEERAKGNILERFSAQQFPDLHSELNLSSLELGDSALYFCASSVEARGEKLFFGSGTQLSVL.

The chain joins TRBV28 to TRBJ2-1; D gene ambiguous. Trimming removed 2 bases from V and 0 bases from J, with 11 bases in between. In germline, CDR1 is MDHEN, CDR2 SYDVKM. CDR3 length: 16 amino acids. CDR3 coding DNA: TGTGCCAGCAGTTTAATGCCCTCGAGCTCCTACAATGAGCAGTTCTTC. Its translation: CASSLMPSSSYNEQFF.